Included here is one T cell receptor (beta chain) sequence, with context. Its antigen is unknown. The data are from a study of T-cell reconstitution after alpha-beta-depleted transplantation in children. The study's findings and limits: Among T cells one year after transplant, newly produced cells accounted for most counts and diversity.

TCRbeta library construction was performed incorporating unique molecular identifiers. MiXCR was run by TCRdb on the PCR reads, yielding one entry per CDR3 protein. The sample records 800,000 to 1,000,000 distinct CDR3 sequences, roughly 31% being singletons. Germline loops: CDR1 KGHSH, CDR2 LQKENI. This CDR3 is built from 13 residues. The ends lost 2 bases at V and 8 bases at J; junction bases unmatched: 3. This receptor was identified in a boy less than two years old who had a stem cell transplant for SCID, so the T cells may come from the graft donor. The chain uses TRBV18 and TRBJ2-1; 7 bases match TRBD1. Sequenced here: PBMCs, mostly from graft donor cells, sampled 360 days after TCRalphabeta/CD19-depleted stem cell transplant. The CDR3 DNA sequence: TGTGCCAGCTCACCAGGACAGGCCGATGAGCAGTTCTTC. Residues: CASSPGQADEQFF.